Listed below are T cell receptor beta chains from one sample, sequenced in a study of T cells after posttransplantation cyclophosphamide. The protocol was immunoSEQ multiplex PCR, while the TCRdb copy is restricted to in-frame clones and leaves out a portion. Here the sample spans roughly 6,700 clones, approximately 84% being singletons. Sequenced material: CD8+ T cells sorted from PBMCs, taken about 1,500 days after allogeneic stem cell transplant with posttransplant cyclophosphamide. These receptor sequences come from a female patient aged 50-59 years who received an allogeneic stem cell transplant from a related donor, was CMV-positive, and had no GVHD. Some T cells may be transferred from the graft donor. Each CDR3 is given with its conserved first and last residue. The D gene is left open where the match is weak. Size tells how often a clone was seen (once, few, many) or the class of an expanded clone, and some rows leave it out.

clone_size | j_call | cdr3_length | v_call | d_call | cdr3_nt | cdr3_aa
. | TRBJ2-7 | 15 | TRBV15 | . | TGTGCCACCAGCAGAGATGGGTCCAGGGATGACGAGCAGTACTTC | CATSRDGSRDDEQYF
. | TRBJ2-5 | 15 | TRBV7-7 | TRBD2 | TGTGCCAGCAGCCGGACTAGCGGGAACCAAGAGACCCAGTACTTC | CASSRTSGNQETQYF
. | TRBJ2-1 | 16 | TRBV5-4 | . | TGTGCCAGCAGCTTGGGTAGCTCAAGCTCCTACAATGAGCAGTTCTTC | CASSLGSSSSYNEQFF
. | TRBJ2-1 | 15 | TRBV15 | TRBD2 | TGTGCCACCCAACTAGCGCCCAGCTCCTACAATGAGCAGTTCTTC | CATQLAPSSYNEQFF
. | TRBJ2-2 | 14 | TRBV19 | . | TGTGCCACCTTAGAGGGGGAGATCCCCGGGGAGCTGTTTTTT | CATLEGEIPGELFF
once | TRBJ2-1 | 14 | TRBV28 | TRBD2 | TGTGCCAGCAGTTTCCAACTAGCGGGAAAAGAGCAGTTCTTC | CASSFQLAGKEQFF
. | TRBJ1-2 | 16 | TRBV7-2 | . | TGTGCCAGCAGCGTCCCGGGGGGGGCGTTTTTCTATGGCTACACCTTC | CASSVPGGAFFYGYTF
. | TRBJ2-2 | 13 | TRBV18 | . | TGTGCCAGCTCACCCAGGAACACCGGGGAGCTGTTTTTT | CASSPRNTGELFF
. | TRBJ2-3 | 14 | TRBV10-2 | . | TGCGCCAGCAGGGACTACCCATACACAGATACGCAGTATTTT | CASRDYPYTDTQYF
few | TRBJ2-1 | 18 | TRBV28 | TRBD2 | TGTGCCAGCAGCTTCCCCCGGCGGGAGGGCCTCTCCTACAATGAGCAGTTCTTC | CASSFPRREGLSYNEQFF
. | TRBJ1-5 | 15 | TRBV27 | . | TGTGCCAGCTCTTTTGTCCCGCGAGGGGGACAGCCCCAGCATTTT | CASSFVPRGGQPQHF
. | TRBJ2-1 | 15 | TRBV13 | TRBD2 | TGTGCCAGCAGCCCCGGGGGGGGGCATATGAATGAGCAGTTCTTC | CASSPGGGHMNEQFF
. | TRBJ2-1 | 16 | TRBV14 | . | TGTGCCAGCAGCCACCCCCAGGAGACAGTCTACAATGAGCAGTTCTTC | CASSHPQETVYNEQFF
. | TRBJ1-5 | 15 | TRBV19 | TRBD1 | TGTGCCAGTAGTAATACCCGACAGGGGAATCAGCCCCAGCATTTT | CASSNTRQGNQPQHF
. | TRBJ2-5 | 15 | TRBV4-1 | TRBD1 | TGCGCCAGCAGCCAAGAACAGGGGGCGTGGGAGACCCAGTACTTC | CASSQEQGAWETQYF
. | TRBJ2-7 | 12 | TRBV27 | . | TGTGCTAGCAGTTTAGGAGGGATCGAGCAGTACTTC | CASSLGGIEQYF
. | TRBJ2-3 | 15 | TRBV9 | . | TGTGCCAGCAGCGTAGGGTGGGGGGAATCGGATACGCAGTATTTT | CASSVGWGESDTQYF
. | TRBJ1-1 | 14 | TRBV6-1 | TRBD1 | TGTGCCAGCTCGGGCGGACAGGGGTCTGGTGAAGCTTTCTTT | CASSGGQGSGEAFF
. | TRBJ1-5 | 18 | TRBV18 | TRBD1 | TGTGCCAGGGGGAAGATGACAGGGGAGGAAAATAGCAATCAGCCCCAGCATTTT | CARGKMTGEENSNQPQHF
. | TRBJ2-2 | 17 | TRBV5-4 | TRBD2 | TGTGCCAGCAGCCTCCCTCGGCAGCGGGATAGCACCGGGGAGCTGTTTTTT | CASSLPRQRDSTGELFF
once | TRBJ1-2 | 17 | TRBV7-9 | TRBD1 | TGTGCCAGCAGCCCGCAAGCCGGGACAGAGCATTACTATGGCTACACCTTC | CASSPQAGTEHYYGYTF
. | TRBJ2-2 | 15 | TRBV4-3 | . | TGCGCCAGCAGCCAAGACGGGGGAAACACCGGGGAGCTGTTTTTT | CASSQDGGNTGELFF
. | TRBJ2-1 | 16 | TRBV27 | . | TGTGCCAGCAGTTGGGGCGGGGGCGGTCCCTACAATGAGCAGTTCTTC | CASSWGGGGPYNEQFF
. | TRBJ2-7 | 10 | TRBV28 | . | TGTGCCACGACTTACTACGAGCAGTACTTC | CATTYYEQYF
once | TRBJ2-3 | 14 | TRBV5-6 | . | TGTGCCAGCAGCTTGGGGGGGGACACAGATACGCAGTATTTT | CASSLGGDTDTQYF
. | TRBJ2-7 | 15 | TRBV15 | . | TGTGCCACCAGCAGAGGAAACCCGACAGTCTACGAGCAGTACTTC | CATSRGNPTVYEQYF
. | TRBJ2-7 | 16 | TRBV9 | TRBD1 | TGTGCCAGCAGCGTAGCTGTGGGACAGGGGACATACGAGCAGTACTTC | CASSVAVGQGTYEQYF
. | TRBJ2-7 | 14 | TRBV5-1 | TRBD2 | TGCGCCAGCAGCTCCAAGCGGGATCTGAGCGAGCAGTACTTC | CASSSKRDLSEQYF
. | TRBJ2-1 | 15 | TRBV30 | TRBD2 | TGTGCCTGGAGTGTCACCAGCGGGACCCACAATGAGCAGTTCTTC | CAWSVTSGTHNEQFF
. | TRBJ2-5 | 17 | TRBV11-2 | TRBD1 | TGTGCCAGCAGCTTAGATCTCACAGGGGGGAACCAAGAGACCCAGTACTTC | CASSLDLTGGNQETQYF
. | TRBJ2-7 | 14 | TRBV7-2 | . | TGTGCCAGCAGCTTAGTCCGGACAGATTACGAGCAGTACTTC | CASSLVRTDYEQYF
. | TRBJ2-7 | 14 | TRBV6-5 | TRBD2 | TGTGCCAGCAGTACGGGACTAGGAGCCTACGAGCAGTACTTC | CASSTGLGAYEQYF
. | TRBJ2-3 | 17 | TRBV27 | TRBD2 | TGTGCCAGCAGTTTCCACCCGAGCAGGACTAGGGAGGATACGCAGTATTTT | CASSFHPSRTREDTQYF